The 25 T cell receptor beta chains reported below all come from one sample, sequenced in a study of blood T cell repertoires in COVID-19. Clones were read by immunoSEQ multiplex PCR, and TCRdb kept only the in-frame ones, dropping some. The sample includes 250,000 or so clones, approximately 81% of them seen just once. Sequenced input: PBMCs or T cells enriched from blood (not recorded which). The source is a woman aged 45-59 years who had been exposed to COVID-19.

The rearrangement links TRBV7-6 to TRBJ1-1, with D perhaps matching TRBD1 (5 bases). Trimming removed 3 bases at V and 5 bases at J, with 10 bases between. The CDR3 contains 13 residues. Germline assignment: CDR1 SGHVS and CDR2 FNYEAQ. The CDR3 DNA reads as TGTGCCAGCAGCTTGAAGGAGGGGACTGAAGCTTTCTTT. It codes for CASSLKEGTEAFF.

The J gene is TRBJ1-2, the V gene TRBV19; D call uncertain. This CDR3 is 13 amino acids long. V was trimmed by 5 bases and J by 3 bases, leaving 10 bases between them. Looked up from germline, CDR1 is LNHDA and CDR2 is SQIVND (reference sequence). CDR3 DNA sequence: TGTGCCAGTAGTGCAGATGGGCACTATGGCTACACCTTC. Protein: CASSADGHYGYTF.

This clone was seen just once. The CDR3: CASRSDRRTGELFF. The CDR3, as DNA: TGTGCCAGCAGGTCGGACAGAAGGACCGGGGAGCTGTTTTTT. This chain joins TRBV7-6 and TRBJ2-2; the D gene is possibly TRBD1 (6 bases). Trimming left V 6 bases short and J 5 bases short, with 13 bases between. Germline lookup yields CDR1 SGHVS and CDR2 FNYEAQ. The CDR3 runs to 14 residues.

V usage is TRBV6-1 and J usage is TRBJ2-7, with TRBD1 as a possible D gene (5 bases). There are 15 residues in the CDR3. Germline CDR1 reads MNHNS; CDR2 reads SASEGT. V was shortened by 0 bases and J by 7 bases, with 16 bases between the two germline ends. The CDR3 bases are TGTGCCAGCAGTGAAGCTGGACAAGTTACGAGGGAGCAGTACTTC. Its translation is CASSEAGQVTREQYF.

This clone was counted once. The V and J genes are TRBV12-3 or TRBV12-4 and TRBJ1-6, with D possibly being TRBD1 (6 bases). V was shortened by 6 bases and J by 14 bases, with 17 bases between the two germline ends. The CDR3 extends over 13 amino acids. The CDR3 is CASSLRGGGSLHF. Here the CDR3 DNA reads TGTGCCAGCAGCCTTAGGGGGGGAGGGTCCCTCCACTTT.

J is TRBJ1-1 and V is TRBV7-8; 9 bases match TRBD1. CDR3 length: 11 amino acids. V lost 5 bases and J lost 10; bases outside the gene matches: 2. From germline, CDR1 is SGHVS and CDR2 FQNEAQ. The CDR3 here is CASSQTGGAFF. The CDR3 nucleotides read TGTGCCAGCAGCCAGACAGGGGGAGCTTTCTTT.

The chain combines TRBV6-5 with TRBJ1-1; D is possibly TRBD1 (6 bases). The CDR3 is 15 residues long. The V end was cut by 10 bases, the J end by 0 bases, with 18 bases between. CDR1 and CDR2 (germline): MNHEY, SVGAGI. CDR3 loop: CATTNPGQLNTEAFF. In DNA, the CDR3 is TGTGCCACCACTAATCCGGGACAACTGAACACTGAAGCTTTCTTT.

The J gene is TRBJ1-6, the V gene TRBV3-1 (or the pseudogene TRBV3-2); possible D gene TRBD1, 6 bases. CDR1 and CDR2 (germline): LGHDT, YNNKEL (reference sequence). The CDR3 loop spans 16 amino acids. Trimming shortened V by 6 bases and J by 2 bases, and 14 bases separated the two germline ends. The CDR3 reads CASRPPGDAYNSPLHF. Here the CDR3 DNA reads TGTGCCAGCAGGCCTCCAGGGGACGCCTATAATTCACCCCTCCACTTT.

CDR3 in DNA: TGTGCCAGCAGCTTCCGACAGGGAATGATCTCCTACGAGCAGTACTTC. It specifies CASSFRQGMISYEQYF. V is TRBV7-2 and J is TRBJ2-7; TRBD1 agrees at 7 bases. The CDR3 is made up of 16 amino acids. The germline V gene has CDR1 SGHTA and CDR2 FQGNSA. Losses at the gene ends were 3 bases for V and 0 bases for J; bases not matched to a gene: 8.

The CDR3 region has the DNA TGTGCCATCAGTAGACAGGGACCTGGCTCTGGAAACACCATATATTTT. It specifies CAISRQGPGSGNTIYF. V and J are TRBV10-3 and TRBJ1-3; the match to TRBD1 covers 7 bases. V was clipped by 5 bases and J by 0 bases; unmatched bases: 7. The CDR3 consists of 16 residues. Germline loops: CDR1 ENHRY, CDR2 SYGVKD.

This chain links TRBV9 with TRBJ2-3, with D perhaps matching TRBD2 (6 bases). V lost 0 bases, J lost 3 bases, and 14 bases lay in between. This CDR3 is built from 16 residues. Germline assignment: CDR1 SGDLS and CDR2 YYNGEE. As DNA, the CDR3 is TGTGCCAGCAGCGTAGGGGGACTTGGTGGAACAGATACGCAGTATTTT. It codes for CASSVGGLGGTDTQYF.

The chain couples TRBV27 to TRBJ1-5; D is uncertain. CDR1 is MNHEY and CDR2 is SMNVEV in the germline V gene (reference sequence). This CDR3 region has 13 residues. V lost 3 bases to trimming and J lost 3 bases, with 6 bases between them. CDR3 sequence reads: CASSFNLNQPQHF. CDR3 in DNA: TGTGCCAGCAGTTTTAATCTCAATCAGCCCCAGCATTTT.

This sequence joins TRBV27 and TRBJ1-1; maybe TRBD1 (5 bases). This CDR3 is built from 14 residues. Germline lookup yields CDR1 MNHEY and CDR2 SMNVEV (reference sequence). V lost 4 bases to trimming and J lost 5 bases, with 14 bases between them. Here the CDR3 reads CASSSPARGTEAFF. The CDR3 nucleotides are TGTGCCAGCAGTTCCCCGGCCCGGGGGACTGAAGCTTTCTTT.

The chain couples TRBV2 to TRBJ2-7; TRBD1 aligns across 7 bases. The CDR3 extends over 14 amino acids. Germline V lookup: CDR1 SNHLY, CDR2 FYNNEI. Trimming removed 7 bases from V and 0 bases from J; junction bases left unmatched: 6. DNA for the CDR3: TGTGCCAGCATAGACAGGGCCGCCTCCTACGAGCAGTACTTC. It is translated as CASIDRAASYEQYF.

The chain combines TRBV21-1 with TRBJ2-7; the D call in the table, TRBD2, was not verified against the DNA. TRBV21-1 is a pseudogene. This CDR3 comprises 16 residues. CDR3 nucleotide sequence: TGTGCCAGCAGCAACCCCGACCCCTACGGAGGCTACGAGCAGTACTTC. Translating it yields CASSNPDPYGGYEQYF.

Written as DNA, the CDR3 is TGTGCCAGCAGTTTACGGGACAGCGACTCCTCTAGCTCCTACGAGCAGTACTTC. This encodes CASSLRDSDSSSSYEQYF. V usage is TRBV27 and J usage is TRBJ2-7, with 7 bases lining up with TRBD1. Trimming cost V 2 bases and J 0 bases; bases outside gene matches: 13. Germline V gene data show CDR1 as MNHEY and CDR2 as SMNVEV (reference sequence). The CDR3 covers 18 residues.

The chain links TRBV6-4 to TRBJ2-1, with 10 bases that match TRBD2. V lost 2 bases and J lost 7; bases outside the gene matches: 5. Looked up from germline, CDR1 is MRHNA and CDR2 is SNTAGT. The CDR3 extends over 15 amino acids. This chain's CDR3 is CASSDAAGGLNEQFF. DNA for the CDR3: TGTGCCAGCAGTGACGCAGCGGGGGGGTTAAATGAGCAGTTCTTC.

J is TRBJ1-2 and V is TRBV4-3; D gene uncertain. Germline CDR1 is LGHNA and CDR2 is YSLEER. The V gene lost 0 bases and the J gene lost 2 bases, with 10 bases spanning the gap. The CDR3 extends over 15 amino acids. The CDR3, as DNA: TGCGCCAGCAGCCAAGACGTCCTTCTGAACTATGGCTACACCTTC. This sequence encodes CASSQDVLLNYGYTF.

The genes are TRBV7-2 and TRBJ1-1, with D possibly matching TRBD1 (5 bases). Trimming removed 5 bases from V and 5 bases from J, with 15 bases in between. The germline V gene has CDR1 SGHTA and CDR2 FQGNSA. CDR3 length: 14 amino acids. The CDR3 DNA is TGTGCCAGCAGCGAGACCAGGGTGGGGACTGAAGCTTTCTTT. It is translated as CASSETRVGTEAFF.

The chain recombines TRBV27 with TRBJ2-1; 14 bases are a match to TRBD2. Germline CDR1 reads MNHEY; CDR2 reads SMNVEV (reference sequence). J lost 9 bases, V lost 7 bases, and 11 bases had no gene match. The CDR3 length is 16 residues. The CDR3 loop is CASTATGLAGGREQFF. DNA for the CDR3: TGTGCCAGCACCGCGACTGGACTAGCGGGGGGACGTGAGCAGTTCTTC.

Only a few counts were recorded for this clone. The J gene is TRBJ1-2, the V gene TRBV19, with no clear D. The CDR3 is 15 amino acids. Trimming shortened V by 6 bases and J by 2 bases, and 16 bases separated the two germline ends. Per the germline V gene, CDR1 is LNHDA and CDR2 is SQIVND (reference sequence). This chain's CDR3 is CASSSGRTLNYGYTF. In DNA form, the CDR3 reads TGTGCCAGTAGCTCGGGGAGGACTTTAAACTATGGCTACACCTTC.

The chain uses TRBV6-6 and TRBJ2-2; 9 nucleotides align to TRBD1. The trim removed 5 bases at V and 1 base at J, leaving 8 bases unmatched. Germline loops: CDR1 MNHNY, CDR2 SVGAGI (reference sequence). There are 17 residues in the CDR3. The DNA for the CDR3 is TGTGCCAGCAGTCCTATTACGGGACAGGGGAACACCGGGGAGCTGTTTTTT. Residues: CASSPITGQGNTGELFF.

This chain uses TRBV6-5 with TRBJ1-5, with unresolved D. The V end was cut by 7 bases, the J end by 0 bases, with 13 bases between. CDR3 length: 15 residues. The germline CDR1 and CDR2 sequences are MNHEY and SVGAGI. The CDR3, as DNA: TGTGCCAGCAAGCAGGACTGGAATAGCAATCAGCCCCAGCATTTT. Residues: CASKQDWNSNQPQHF.

The genes are TRBV28 and TRBJ1-1; tentative D call: TRBD1 (6 bases). Looked up from germline, CDR1 is MDHEN and CDR2 is SYDVKM. V was shortened by 4 bases and J by 2 bases, with 17 bases between the two germline ends. This CDR3 is 16 amino acids long. CDR3 sequence (DNA): TGTGCCAGCAGTTCACTAGTCGACAGGTTAAACACTGAAGCTTTCTTT. This sequence encodes CASSSLVDRLNTEAFF.

The chain is built from TRBV20-1 and TRBJ1-2; 9 bases are a match to TRBD1. Germline-derived CDR1 and CDR2 are DFQATT and SNEGSKA (reference sequence). Trimming removed 3 bases from V and 7 bases from J; junction bases left unmatched: 12. The CDR3 is 15 residues long. CDR3 in DNA: TGCAGTGCTAGTGACCAGGACAGGGGTTACGCTGGCTACACCTTC. As protein: CSASDQDRGYAGYTF.